This TCR beta chain was recovered during a study of T cell repertoires in cytomegalovirus infection. Overall study: Public TCR beta signatures provided an indication of both CMV infection and a matching HLA type.

Germline CDR1 reads SGDLS; CDR2 reads YYNGEE. Trimming removed 3 bases at V and 0 bases at J, with 14 bases between. The CDR3 sequence is 16 residues long. Notes on the study in general: Carriers of CMV and the relevant HLA type were discriminated by public TCR beta frequency.

In regard to this clonotype: Its antigen remains unknown.

Via MiXCR, TCRdb re-called the reads, giving one row per CDR3 protein. Altogether a few hundred thousand distinct CDR3 sequences are present, less than 9.5% being singletons, with the ten largest covering over 12%. Sequenced: PBMCs. This rearrangement joins TRBV9 to TRBJ2-3; D unresolved. The clonotype comes from a human donor in good health (CMV status not recorded). Some clones in this sample may be carry-over from other donors' samples. CDR3 bases: TGTGCCAGCAGCGCCCAATCCTCGACTAGCACAGATACGCAGTATTTT. The encoded protein is CASSAQSSTSTDTQYF.